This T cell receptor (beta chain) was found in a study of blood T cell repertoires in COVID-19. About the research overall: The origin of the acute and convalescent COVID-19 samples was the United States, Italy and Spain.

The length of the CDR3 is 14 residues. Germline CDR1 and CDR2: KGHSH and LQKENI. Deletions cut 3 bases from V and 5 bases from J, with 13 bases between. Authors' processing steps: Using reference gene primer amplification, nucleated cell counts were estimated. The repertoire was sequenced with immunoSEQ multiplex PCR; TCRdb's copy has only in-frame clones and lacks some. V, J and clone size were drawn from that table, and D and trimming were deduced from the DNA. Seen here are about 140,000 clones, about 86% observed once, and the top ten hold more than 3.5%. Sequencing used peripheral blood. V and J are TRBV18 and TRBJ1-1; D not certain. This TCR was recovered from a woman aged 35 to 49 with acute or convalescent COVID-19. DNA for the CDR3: TGTGCCAGCTCACCCGCGGACTTCAAGACTGAAGCTTTCTTT. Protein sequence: CASSPADFKTEAFF.